A single sample is the source of the 30 T cell receptor beta chains below, sequenced in a study of T cells after yellow fever vaccination. Via MiXCR, TCRdb re-called the 5' RACE reads, giving one row per CDR3 protein. The sample has some 400,000 distinct CDR3 sequences; approximately 19% are singletons. Here the sequenced sample was PBMCs, taken before the yellow fever booster vaccination. Receptors originate from a man between 18 and 29 years old who received the YFV17D yellow fever vaccine.

This clonotype was seen a few times. The rearrangement joins TRBV20-1 to TRBJ2-1; D may be TRBD1 (5 bases). Germline-derived CDR1 and CDR2 are DFQATT and SNEGSKA (reference sequence). The CDR3 is 12 residues long. The V and J ends lost 2 bases and 8 bases respectively, with 10 bases between them. The CDR3 loop reads CSARLLRDEQFF. The CDR3 bases are TGCAGTGCTAGACTACTCAGGGATGAGCAGTTCTTC.

This clonotype was counted between two and nine times. The rearrangement joins TRBV7-9 to TRBJ2-3, with 8 bases that match TRBD2. CDR1 is SEHNR, CDR2 FQNEAQ, per germline (reference sequence). The CDR3 is 14 amino acids. V lost 7 bases to trimming and J lost 2 bases; unmatched junction nucleotides: 5. The CDR3 here is CASMAGGHTDTQYF. DNA of the CDR3: TGTGCCAGCATGGCGGGGGGCCACACAGATACGCAGTATTTT.

This clonotype has only a few counts. This chain connects TRBV2 to TRBJ2-3; no clear D. The CDR3 sequence is 12 residues long. V was pared by 4 bases and J by 2 bases, with 4 bases between. In germline, CDR1 is SNHLY, CDR2 FYNNEI. Written as DNA, the CDR3 is TGTGCCAGCAGTGTCCTCACAGATACGCAGTATTTT. The encoded protein is CASSVLTDTQYF.

The J gene is TRBJ2-3, the V gene TRBV5-1, with a possible D match to TRBD2 (6 bases). CDR3 length: 15 residues. The ends were cut back, 4 bases at V and 0 bases at J, with 12 bases in the middle. The V gene's germline CDR1 is SGHRS and CDR2 YFSETQ. CDR3 residues: CASSVTGTSTDTQYF. CDR3 bases: TGCGCCAGCAGCGTAACCGGGACTAGCACAGATACGCAGTATTTT.

The chain has TRBV7-9 and TRBJ2-3, with 15 bases lining up with TRBD2. This CDR3 is 17 amino acids long. Germline assignment: CDR1 SEHNR and CDR2 FQNEAQ (reference sequence). The trim removed 4 bases at V and 6 bases at J, leaving 8 bases unmatched. CDR3 coding DNA: TGTGCCAGCAGCTCGGGACTAGCGGGGGGATACGGGGATACGCAGTATTTT. Protein: CASSSGLAGGYGDTQYF. The whole variable domain, remainder taken from reference TRBV7-9 and TRBJ2-3, is DTGVSQNPRHKITKRGQNVTFRCDPISEHNRLYWYRQTLGQGPEFLTYFQNEAQLEKSRLLSDRFSAERPKGSFSTLEIQRTEQGDSAMYLCASSSGLAGGYGDTQYFGPGTRLTVL.

This clonotype is a singleton in its sample. The V gene is TRBV5-1, the J gene TRBJ1-2, with D possibly TRBD1 on 5 matching bases. Germline V lookup: CDR1 SGHRS, CDR2 YFSETQ. The CDR3 runs 17 residues. The germline V and J ends were trimmed by 6 bases and 4 bases, with 25 bases remaining between them. CDR3 sequence: CASTNPGGVGATYGYTF. The CDR3 DNA reads TGCGCCAGCACCAACCCTGGGGGGGTCGGGGCGACCTATGGCTACACCTTC.

The rearrangement uses TRBV28 and TRBJ1-5, with 9 bases aligning to TRBD1. There are 13 residues in the CDR3. Germline loops: CDR1 MDHEN, CDR2 SYDVKM. The V segment lost 11 bases and the J segment 7 bases; nucleotides outside the gene matches: 9. The DNA of the CDR3 is TGTGCCGGGGGGACAGGGATAGGACAGCCCCAGCATTTT. It is translated as CAGGTGIGQPQHF.

This clonotype was seen only a few times. The gene calls are TRBV6-5 and TRBJ1-1; D unclear. V was shortened by 2 bases and J by 2 bases, with 9 bases between the two germline ends. CDR1 is MNHEY and CDR2 is SVGAGI in the germline V gene. This CDR3 comprises 14 residues. CDR3 nucleotide sequence: TGTGCCAGCAGTTACGGTGGCAGCAACACTGAAGCTTTCTTT. Its protein is CASSYGGSNTEAFF.

The chain combines TRBV28 with TRBJ1-2; no clear D. Germline values: CDR1 MDHEN, CDR2 SYDVKM. V lost 6 bases and J 7 bases, leaving 12 bases between the germline ends. This CDR3 is built from 12 residues. CDR3 sequence reads: CASRPGLSGYTF. The CDR3 DNA follows: TGTGCCAGCAGGCCGGGGTTATCTGGCTACACCTTC.

In this sample, this clonotype turned up a few times. The chain employs TRBV18 and TRBJ1-2; possibly TRBD1 for D (5 bases). This CDR3 has 14 amino acids. The V end was cut by 3 bases, the J end by 7 bases, with 15 bases between. Germline assignment: CDR1 KGHSH and CDR2 LQKENI. The CDR3 DNA reads TGTGCCAGCTCACCGGCGCAGGGCAAGTTTGGCTACACCTTC. Protein sequence: CASSPAQGKFGYTF.

The J gene is TRBJ2-7, the V gene TRBV7-2, with TRBD2 matching 8 bases. V was clipped by 6 bases and J by 3 bases; unmatched bases: 4. Germline CDR1 reads SGHTA; CDR2 reads FQGNSA. This CDR3 has 13 amino acids. CDR3 sequence: CASRAGTSYEQYV. The CDR3 DNA reads as TGTGCCAGCAGGGCCGGGACTAGCTACGAGCAGTACGTC.

The chain carries TRBV7-2 and TRBJ2-3, with 9 bases lining up with TRBD2. The germline V gene has CDR1 SGHTA and CDR2 FQGNSA. This CDR3 has 13 amino acids. Germline trimming cut 7 bases from V and 11 bases from J; bases unmatched to any gene: 10. For the CDR3, the DNA is TGTGCCAGCAAGGCGGGGGGGCCTCTGGTGCAGTATTTT. Protein product: CASKAGGPLVQYF.

This chain links TRBV6-6 with TRBJ2-7; perhaps D is TRBD1 or TRBD2 (7 bases each). Germline V gives CDR1 MNHNY, CDR2 SVGAGI (reference sequence). This CDR3 region has 13 residues. Trimming removed 8 bases at V and 3 bases at J, with 14 bases between. CDR3 bases: TGTGCCAGCGCCCCAGGGGGGGGCTACGAGCAGTACGTC. Translated, it gives CASAPGGGYEQYV.

V gene TRBV29-1 combines with J gene TRBJ2-1, with D possibly being TRBD2 (7 bases). The V end lost 2 bases, the J end lost 6 bases, and 8 bases lay between the germline ends. The CDR3 consists of 12 residues. Germline-derived CDR1 and CDR2 are SQVTM and ANQGSEA. CDR3 in DNA: TGCAGCGTTGAAAGGGGGGGCAATGAGCAGTTCTTC. Translating it yields CSVERGGNEQFF.

This clonotype was counted between two and nine times. The chain couples TRBV7-8 to TRBJ1-1; 7 positions agree with TRBD1. Germline assignment: CDR1 SGHVS and CDR2 FQNEAQ. The CDR3 has 15 amino acids. The V and J ends lost 2 bases and 3 bases, in that order; junction bases with no gene match: 6. In nucleotides, the CDR3 is TGTGCCAGCAGCTTATCGGAGGGGGCCGACACTGAAGCTTTCTTT. Protein sequence: CASSLSEGADTEAFF.

The table lists this clonotype with many counts. This chain links TRBV20-1 with TRBJ2-7; D gene ambiguous. The CDR3 has 11 amino acids. In germline, CDR1 is DFQATT, CDR2 SNEGSKA (reference sequence). With 1 base removed from V and 5 bases from J, the gap between germline ends came to 6 bases. The CDR3 protein is CSARAHHEQYV. The DNA for the CDR3 is TGCAGTGCTAGAGCCCACCACGAGCAGTACGTC.

This chain links TRBV6-6 with TRBJ2-5, with 16 bases aligning to TRBD2. Germline V lookup: CDR1 MNHNY, CDR2 SVGAGI (reference sequence). The CDR3 contains 18 residues. Trimming at V came to 7 bases and at J to 6 bases, leaving 14 bases not matched to a gene. The CDR3 nucleotides read TGTGCCAGCATATCCGTCCCGGGACTAGCGGGGGGGCAGAAGACCCAGTACTTC. Residues: CASISVPGLAGGQKTQYF.

V and J are TRBV28 and TRBJ1-6; D is unclear. CDR3 size: 13 residues. Per the germline V gene, CDR1 is MDHEN and CDR2 is SYDVKM. V was cut by 3 bases and J by 7 bases, with 7 bases left in between. CDR3 loop: CASSFLQNSPLHF. CDR3 nucleotides: TGTGCCAGCAGTTTCCTACAGAATTCACCCCTCCACTTT.

The chain employs TRBV19 and TRBJ1-5, with D perhaps TRBD1 (6 bases). V lost 1 base and J 2 bases, leaving 12 bases between the germline ends. Germline V lookup: CDR1 LNHDA, CDR2 SQIVND (reference sequence). The CDR3 is 16 residues long. CDR3 region: CASSIGTGSGNQPQHF. DNA for the CDR3: TGTGCCAGTAGTATAGGTACAGGGTCCGGCAATCAGCCCCAGCATTTT.

In its sample, this clonotype was seen a few times. J is TRBJ1-1 and V is TRBV29-1, with D hard to call. The CDR3 has 13 amino acids. V lost 4 bases to trimming and J lost 2 bases, with 11 bases between them. The germline gives CDR1 SQVTM, CDR2 ANQGSEA. The CDR3 reads CSVASTANTEAFF. The CDR3 DNA sequence: TGCAGCGTTGCCTCCACAGCAAACACTGAAGCTTTCTTT.

The chain is built from TRBV6-5 and TRBJ2-7, with 11 positions matching TRBD1. V was pared by 6 bases and J by 3 bases, with 7 bases of the junction left unmatched. This CDR3 region has 15 residues. Germline CDR1 and CDR2: MNHEY and SVGAGI. CDR3 region: CASSPDRGLFYEQYV. The CDR3, as DNA: TGTGCCAGCAGCCCGGACAGGGGGCTTTTCTACGAGCAGTACGTC.

The rearrangement links TRBV4-2 to TRBJ1-2; 7 bases are shared with TRBD1. J gave up 8 bases and V 3 bases, and 6 bases lay outside the gene matches. This CDR3 is 13 amino acids long. The germline CDR1 and CDR2 sequences are LGHNA and YNFKEQ. CDR3 residues: CASSQEGQWGYTF. The CDR3 bases are TGTGCCAGCAGCCAGGAGGGACAGTGGGGCTACACCTTC.

This clonotype was picked up a small number of times. The rearrangement uses TRBV3-1 and TRBJ2-3; 12 bases agree with TRBD2. Germline V CDR1 and CDR2: LGHDT, YNNKEL (reference sequence). Trimming at V came to 5 bases and at J to 5 bases, leaving 5 bases not matched to a gene. The CDR3 length is 15 residues. The CDR3 protein is CASSSGLAGRDTQYF. As DNA, the CDR3 is TGTGCCAGCAGCTCAGGACTAGCGGGGCGAGATACGCAGTATTTT.

The chain has TRBV7-3 and TRBJ2-1, with D possibly matching TRBD2 (5 bases). V lost 3 bases and J 9 bases, leaving 9 bases between the germline ends. CDR3 length equals 12 residues. CDR1 and CDR2 (germline): SGHTA, FQGTGA. This CDR3 reads CASSFRGGEQFF. The CDR3 region has the DNA TGTGCCAGCAGCTTCCGGGGTGGTGAGCAGTTCTTC.

This clonotype was seen more than once but under ten times. The rearrangement uses TRBV7-8 and TRBJ1-2, with D tentatively TRBD1 (6 bases). Germline V gives CDR1 SGHVS, CDR2 FQNEAQ. V dropped 8 bases and J dropped 7 bases, with 17 bases sitting between them. There are 13 residues in the CDR3. The CDR3 DNA sequence: TGTGCCAGCTCACAACCGGGGGCTCGTGGCTACACCTTC. Its translation: CASSQPGARGYTF.

This clonotype was recorded a few times. The gene calls are TRBV20-1 and TRBJ1-5; the D is unclear. Trimming pared 1 base from V and 0 bases from J, leaving 1 base between. The V gene's germline CDR1 is DFQATT and CDR2 SNEGSKA (reference sequence). This CDR3 is 12 amino acids long. DNA of the CDR3: TGCAGTGCTAGAGGTAGCAATCAGCCCCAGCATTTT. Encoded protein: CSARGSNQPQHF.

This sequence joins TRBV20-1 and TRBJ2-4, with D hard to call. Trimming pared 5 bases from V and 3 bases from J, leaving 11 bases between. The CDR3 runs 13 residues. Germline assignment: CDR1 DFQATT and CDR2 SNEGSKA (reference sequence). CDR3 amino acids: CSARTEVKNIQYF. The CDR3, as DNA: TGCAGTGCTCGGACCGAGGTCAAAAACATTCAGTACTTC.

This clonotype was observed a handful of times. The chain is built from TRBV24-1 and TRBJ1-2, with D unclear. CDR1 and CDR2 (germline): KGHDR, SFDVKD. The CDR3 runs to 12 residues. Trimming pared 4 bases from V and 6 bases from J, leaving 8 bases between. The CDR3 protein is CATSESRHGYTF. The CDR3 region has the DNA TGTGCCACCAGTGAGTCTCGACATGGCTACACCTTC.

The rearrangement joins TRBV28 to TRBJ2-3, with 10 bases that match TRBD2. CDR1 is MDHEN, CDR2 SYDVKM, per germline. The V gene end was trimmed by 7 bases and the J gene end by 2 bases; junction bases not matched to a gene: 6. This CDR3 contains 15 residues. The CDR3 region is CASTSGGEDTDTQYF. The CDR3 nucleotides are TGTGCCAGCACGAGCGGGGGGGAGGACACAGATACGCAGTATTTT.

Points on this clonotype: A much larger clone differs by one base, so this may be a read error. This sequence joins TRBV24-1 and TRBJ2-3; D is unresolved. Per germline, CDR1 KGHDR and CDR2 SFDVKD. The CDR3 runs 13 residues. Trimming removed 6 bases at V and 0 bases at J, with 6 bases between. The CDR3 protein is CATSNPSTDTQYF. The CDR3 DNA sequence: TGTGCCACCAGTAACCCGAGCACAGATACGCAGTATTTT.